The rows below give T cell receptor beta chains drawn from one sample of a study of T-cell reconstitution after alpha-beta-depleted transplantation in children. TCRdb re-called the PCR reads through MiXCR, storing one row per CDR3 protein. The sample has over 120,000 distinct CDR3 sequences, about 9% seen once; the top ten hold 15% to 20%. The input for sequencing was PBMCs, mostly from graft donor cells, taken 180 days after TCRalphabeta/CD19-depleted stem cell transplant. The source of these receptors is a female patient aged 2 to 10 who had a stem cell transplant for congenital amegakaryocytic thrombocytopenia, so the T cells may come from the graft donor. CDR3s include the opening cysteine and the closing phenylalanine or tryptophan. The D gene is left open where the match is weak. Size is stated for part of the rows, as once, few or many counts, or as a class when the clone is expanded.

v_call: TRBV5-1; d_call: -; j_call: TRBJ2-4; clone_size: many; cdr3_aa: CASSTGSKNIQYF; cdr3_nt: TGCGCCAGCAGCACGGGGTCCAAAAACATTCAGTACTTC
v_call: TRBV12-3/TRBV12-4; d_call: TRBD1; j_call: TRBJ1-4; clone_size: many; cdr3_aa: CASSRGQGGNEKLFF; cdr3_nt: TGTGCCAGCAGCCGAGGGCAGGGGGGGAATGAAAAACTGTTTTTT
v_call: TRBV15; d_call: -; j_call: TRBJ2-7; clone_size: medium-sized; cdr3_aa: CATSSSRGPYEQYF; cdr3_nt: TGTGCCACCAGCAGTTCACGGGGTCCCTACGAGCAGTACTTC
v_call: TRBV10-3; d_call: TRBD1; j_call: TRBJ2-1; clone_size: many; cdr3_aa: CAISRDRETNEQFF; cdr3_nt: TGTGCCATCAGTAGGGACAGAGAGACCAATGAGCAGTTCTTC
v_call: TRBV20-1; d_call: TRBD1; j_call: TRBJ1-2; clone_size: few; cdr3_aa: CSAIQLTGASNYGYTF; cdr3_nt: TGCAGTGCTATACAATTAACAGGGGCTTCTAACTATGGCTACACCTTC
v_call: TRBV27; d_call: TRBD1; j_call: TRBJ2-7; clone_size: -; cdr3_aa: CASSLGGTGYEQYF; cdr3_nt: TGTGCCAGCAGTTTAGGGGGGACAGGGTACGAGCAGTACTTC
v_call: TRBV28; d_call: -; j_call: TRBJ2-7; clone_size: many; cdr3_aa: CASRRAGIHEQYF; cdr3_nt: TGTGCCAGCAGACGGGCAGGGATACACGAGCAGTACTTC
v_call: TRBV20-1; d_call: TRBD2; j_call: TRBJ2-3; clone_size: few; cdr3_aa: CSAHQTSGSFADTQYF; cdr3_nt: TGCAGTGCCCACCAGACTAGCGGGAGTTTCGCAGATACGCAGTATTTT
v_call: TRBV7-8; d_call: TRBD1; j_call: TRBJ1-1; clone_size: -; cdr3_aa: CASSLERQGASMIAEAFF; cdr3_nt: TGTGCCAGCAGCTTAGAACGACAGGGGGCCTCTATGATCGCTGAAGCTTTCTTT
v_call: TRBV7-9; d_call: -; j_call: TRBJ2-7; clone_size: -; cdr3_aa: CASSSRDLSKLREQYF; cdr3_nt: TGTGCCAGCAGCTCCAGGGACCTCTCAAAATTACGCGAGCAGTACTTC
v_call: TRBV6-2/TRBV6-3; d_call: -; j_call: TRBJ1-5; clone_size: many; cdr3_aa: CATEKRGETTNQPQHF; cdr3_nt: TGTGCCACCGAGAAAAGAGGAGAGACAACGAATCAGCCCCAGCATTTT
v_call: TRBV20-1; d_call: TRBD2; j_call: TRBJ2-1; clone_size: many; cdr3_aa: CSAPRLAGNNEQFF; cdr3_nt: TGCAGTGCTCCCCGACTAGCGGGTAACAATGAGCAGTTCTTC
v_call: TRBV2; d_call: -; j_call: TRBJ2-4; clone_size: -; cdr3_aa: CACGSFGRGTLAKNIQYF; cdr3_nt: TGTGCCTGCGGAAGTTTTGGCCGGGGGACACTAGCCAAAAACATTCAGTACTTC
v_call: TRBV5-1; d_call: -; j_call: TRBJ2-7; clone_size: many; cdr3_aa: CASSLAGRDYEQYF; cdr3_nt: TGCGCCAGCAGCTTGGCCGGCAGGGACTACGAGCAGTACTTC
v_call: TRBV12-3/TRBV12-4; d_call: -; j_call: TRBJ2-2; clone_size: few; cdr3_aa: CASRIRGAGELFF; cdr3_nt: TGTGCCAGCAGGATCAGGGGGGCCGGGGAGCTGTTTTTT